This is a list of T cell receptor beta chains from one sample in a study of identical twins. TCRdb re-called the 5' RACE reads with MiXCR, one entry per CDR3 protein. Of about 470,000 distinct CDR3 sequences listed, 24% are singletons. These data were also reused for a study on T cells expressing NK-cell markers.

Sequenced: CD4+ T cells sorted from blood. These TCRs come from a woman aged 18-29 years in good health. Both conserved end residues are part of each CDR3. D genes are given only for firm matches. Expanded clones are given a class, and other clones once, few, many or no size at all.

v_call: TRBV10-3
d_call: TRBD2
clone_size: .
j_call: TRBJ2-7
cdr3_nt: TGTGCCATCAGTGAATGGCGGGAGACATACGAGCAGTACTTC
cdr3_aa: CAISEWRETYEQYF

v_call: TRBV20-1
d_call: .
clone_size: few
j_call: TRBJ2-2
cdr3_nt: TGCAGTGCTAGTTGGAACACCGGGGAGCTGTTTTTT
cdr3_aa: CSASWNTGELFF

v_call: TRBV12-3/TRBV12-4
d_call: .
clone_size: few
j_call: TRBJ1-6
cdr3_nt: TGTGCCAGCAGCTACGGACGGTATAATTCACCCCTCCACTTT
cdr3_aa: CASSYGRYNSPLHF

v_call: TRBV20-1
d_call: TRBD2
clone_size: .
j_call: TRBJ2-7
cdr3_nt: TGCAGTGCCTATTCTAGCGGGAGCTACGAGCAGTACTTC
cdr3_aa: CSAYSSGSYEQYF

v_call: TRBV20-1
d_call: .
clone_size: few
j_call: TRBJ2-4
cdr3_nt: TGCAGTGCTAGAGAATGGGGTTATTCGAAAAACATTCAGTACTTC
cdr3_aa: CSAREWGYSKNIQYF

v_call: TRBV4-3
d_call: .
clone_size: .
j_call: TRBJ1-1
cdr3_nt: TGCGCCAGCAGCCAAGATCCCCAGGGAGATGCTGAAGCTTTCTTT
cdr3_aa: CASSQDPQGDAEAFF

v_call: TRBV4-3
d_call: TRBD2
clone_size: .
j_call: TRBJ2-3
cdr3_nt: TGCGCCAGCAGCCAAGATAAGGCTAGCGGAGCAGATACGCAGTATTTT
cdr3_aa: CASSQDKASGADTQYF

v_call: TRBV20-1
d_call: .
clone_size: few
j_call: TRBJ1-5
cdr3_nt: TGCAGTGCTAGGAGGGACGGGGTCCATAGCAATCAGCCCCAGCATTTT
cdr3_aa: CSARRDGVHSNQPQHF

v_call: TRBV12-3/TRBV12-4
d_call: .
clone_size: .
j_call: TRBJ2-2
cdr3_nt: TGTGCCAGCAGGGACCTGTGGACCGGGGAGCTGTTTTTT
cdr3_aa: CASRDLWTGELFF

v_call: TRBV15
d_call: .
clone_size: .
j_call: TRBJ2-1
cdr3_nt: TGTGCCACCAGCAGAGATGAGGACAGACCGCAGTTCTTC
cdr3_aa: CATSRDEDRPQFF

v_call: TRBV20-1
d_call: .
clone_size: .
j_call: TRBJ2-7
cdr3_nt: TGCAGTGCTACCGCAGTCCAGGGAATCCCTCACTACGAGCAGTACTTC
cdr3_aa: CSATAVQGIPHYEQYF

v_call: TRBV4-1
d_call: .
clone_size: once
j_call: TRBJ2-1
cdr3_nt: TGCGCCAGCCCCATTTTAGCGGACTCCTACAATGAGCAGTTCTTC
cdr3_aa: CASPILADSYNEQFF

v_call: TRBV6-4
d_call: .
clone_size: .
j_call: TRBJ2-5
cdr3_nt: TGTGCCAGCACTAGGACTGCCTCCCAAGAGACCCAGTACTTC
cdr3_aa: CASTRTASQETQYF

v_call: TRBV12-3/TRBV12-4
d_call: .
clone_size: few
j_call: TRBJ2-4
cdr3_nt: TGTGCCAGCAGCCTCGGGGCAGGGGAAAACATTCAGTACTTC
cdr3_aa: CASSLGAGENIQYF

v_call: TRBV7-9
d_call: .
clone_size: .
j_call: TRBJ1-1
cdr3_nt: TGTGCCAGCACCCAAGCTACCGCGGGGGATGTCGCTTTCTTT
cdr3_aa: CASTQATAGDVAFF

v_call: TRBV7-9
d_call: .
clone_size: .
j_call: TRBJ1-4
cdr3_nt: TGTGCCAGCAGCTTTGACCCTTCTTCTGAGAAACTGTTTTTT
cdr3_aa: CASSFDPSSEKLFF

v_call: TRBV20-1
d_call: .
clone_size: .
j_call: TRBJ2-1
cdr3_nt: TGCAGTGCTAGAGGGCCGCGCGGGATATCCTCCTACAATGAGCAGTTCTTC
cdr3_aa: CSARGPRGISSYNEQFF

v_call: TRBV6-5
d_call: .
clone_size: few
j_call: TRBJ1-1
cdr3_nt: TGTGCCAGCTCGGGGTTAGCCAGGGCGGCTTTCTTT
cdr3_aa: CASSGLARAAFF

v_call: TRBV6-2/TRBV6-3
d_call: .
clone_size: many
j_call: TRBJ1-1
cdr3_nt: TGTGCCAGCAGTTCGGGAGTTTACACTGAAGCTTTCTTT
cdr3_aa: CASSSGVYTEAFF

v_call: TRBV5-6
d_call: .
clone_size: few
j_call: TRBJ2-4
cdr3_nt: TGTGCCAGCAGCCCCGGGGATTACATCAAAAACATTCAGTACTTC
cdr3_aa: CASSPGDYIKNIQYF

v_call: TRBV6-2/TRBV6-3
d_call: .
clone_size: few
j_call: TRBJ2-5
cdr3_nt: TGTGCCAGCAGCCGGGACTCCCGGTACCAAGAGACCCAGTACTTC
cdr3_aa: CASSRDSRYQETQYF

v_call: TRBV5-1
d_call: TRBD2
clone_size: many
j_call: TRBJ2-1
cdr3_nt: TGCGCCAGCAGCTTGGACGGGACTAGCCGTTACAATGAGCAGTTCTTC
cdr3_aa: CASSLDGTSRYNEQFF

v_call: TRBV5-6
d_call: .
clone_size: .
j_call: TRBJ2-3
cdr3_nt: TGTGCCAGCACTCTTGGGGCGTATACGCAGTATTTT
cdr3_aa: CASTLGAYTQYF

v_call: TRBV9
d_call: .
clone_size: .
j_call: TRBJ2-7
cdr3_nt: TGTGCCAGTCAGGGACCGTCCTACGAGCAGTACTTC
cdr3_aa: CASQGPSYEQYF

v_call: TRBV6-5
d_call: .
clone_size: .
j_call: TRBJ1-4
cdr3_nt: TGTGCCAGCAGTTACCCAACTAATGAAAAACTGTTTTTT
cdr3_aa: CASSYPTNEKLFF

v_call: TRBV23-1
d_call: TRBD2
clone_size: .
j_call: TRBJ2-3
cdr3_nt: TGCGCCAGCAGTCACGGGACTAGCGGGAGGGAGCGCACAGATACGCAGTATTTT
cdr3_aa: CASSHGTSGRERTDTQYF

v_call: TRBV10-3
d_call: .
clone_size: .
j_call: TRBJ2-3
cdr3_nt: TGTGCCATCAGTGAAACGGAGGCCTCGCAGTATTTT
cdr3_aa: CAISETEASQYF

v_call: TRBV7-8
d_call: .
clone_size: .
j_call: TRBJ1-3
cdr3_nt: TGTGCCAGCAGCCTCCGGGACAACTCTGGAAACACCATATATTTT
cdr3_aa: CASSLRDNSGNTIYF

v_call: TRBV5-1
d_call: .
clone_size: .
j_call: TRBJ1-1
cdr3_nt: TGCGCCAGCAGCTTGGAGTCGGGTTGGACTGAAGCTTTCTTT
cdr3_aa: CASSLESGWTEAFF

v_call: TRBV27
d_call: TRBD1
clone_size: .
j_call: TRBJ1-1
cdr3_nt: TGTGCCAGCAGTGTCCTGACAGGGGACACTGAAGCTTTCTTT
cdr3_aa: CASSVLTGDTEAFF

v_call: TRBV5-1
d_call: .
clone_size: few
j_call: TRBJ2-7
cdr3_nt: TGCGCCAGCAGCTTGAGGTTAGCTTTCTACGAGCAGTACTTC
cdr3_aa: CASSLRLAFYEQYF

v_call: TRBV15
d_call: .
clone_size: many
j_call: TRBJ2-3
cdr3_nt: TGTGCCACCGCATCGGCAGGGACCACAGATACGCAGTATTTT
cdr3_aa: CATASAGTTDTQYF

v_call: TRBV12-3/TRBV12-4
d_call: TRBD1
clone_size: .
j_call: TRBJ1-1
cdr3_nt: TGTGCCAGCAGTCACCGCGACAGGGCAAGGGCTGAAGCTTTCTTT
cdr3_aa: CASSHRDRARAEAFF

v_call: TRBV5-6
d_call: TRBD1
clone_size: .
j_call: TRBJ2-2
cdr3_nt: TGTGCCAGCAGCCTGGACAGGGGCGTACTTAGCGGGGAGCTGTTTTTT
cdr3_aa: CASSLDRGVLSGELFF

v_call: TRBV12-5
d_call: TRBD2
clone_size: many
j_call: TRBJ2-1
cdr3_nt: TGTGCTAGTGGTTTTAGACTAGCGGGAGTCCCCTACAATGAGCAGTTCTTC
cdr3_aa: CASGFRLAGVPYNEQFF

v_call: TRBV2
d_call: .
clone_size: few
j_call: TRBJ1-4
cdr3_nt: TGTGCCAGCAAGGTGGGACTGAACAATGAAAAACTGTTTTTT
cdr3_aa: CASKVGLNNEKLFF

v_call: TRBV7-9
d_call: .
clone_size: .
j_call: TRBJ2-5
cdr3_nt: TGTGCCAGCAGCTTATCCCGGTTCCCTAGACAAGAGACCCAGTACTTC
cdr3_aa: CASSLSRFPRQETQYF

v_call: TRBV12-3/TRBV12-4
d_call: .
clone_size: few
j_call: TRBJ1-5
cdr3_nt: TGTGCCAGCAGTTTAATGCAGGGAGGTCAGCCCCAGCATTTT
cdr3_aa: CASSLMQGGQPQHF

v_call: TRBV5-1
d_call: TRBD2
clone_size: .
j_call: TRBJ2-7
cdr3_nt: TGCGCCAGCAGCGCCGGACTAGCGGGAGAGCAGTACTTC
cdr3_aa: CASSAGLAGEQYF

v_call: TRBV5-1
d_call: .
clone_size: .
j_call: TRBJ1-2
cdr3_nt: TGCGCCAGCAGCTGGAACTACGGGACAACCTATGGCTACACCTTC
cdr3_aa: CASSWNYGTTYGYTF

v_call: TRBV27
d_call: TRBD2
clone_size: .
j_call: TRBJ2-3
cdr3_nt: TGTGCCAGCAGACCCCGACTAGCGGGGGGCACAGATACGCAGTATTTT
cdr3_aa: CASRPRLAGGTDTQYF

v_call: TRBV7-2
d_call: TRBD2
clone_size: few
j_call: TRBJ2-7
cdr3_nt: TGTGCCAGCAGCGGCGGGAGTTCGCAGTACTTC
cdr3_aa: CASSGGSSQYF

v_call: TRBV6-5
d_call: .
clone_size: .
j_call: TRBJ1-2
cdr3_nt: TGTGCCAGCAGTTACATTGGGGGCGGCTATGGCTACACCTTC
cdr3_aa: CASSYIGGGYGYTF

v_call: TRBV5-5
d_call: .
clone_size: .
j_call: TRBJ2-2
cdr3_nt: TGTGCCAGCAGCTTGGTTACGGAACCAAGCTTTGGGGAGCTGTTTTTT
cdr3_aa: CASSLVTEPSFGELFF

v_call: TRBV6-1
d_call: .
clone_size: few
j_call: TRBJ1-4
cdr3_nt: TGTGCCAGCAGTAAGGGGGGCGCAGGTGAAAAACTGTTTTTT
cdr3_aa: CASSKGGAGEKLFF

v_call: TRBV7-6
d_call: .
clone_size: .
j_call: TRBJ2-1
cdr3_nt: TGTGCCAGCAGCCCGGGGACCGAGCAGTTCTTC
cdr3_aa: CASSPGTEQFF

v_call: TRBV12-3/TRBV12-4
d_call: .
clone_size: .
j_call: TRBJ1-2
cdr3_nt: TGTGCCAGCAGTTTAGTTGGGGTAGACTATGGCTACACCTTC
cdr3_aa: CASSLVGVDYGYTF

v_call: TRBV5-1
d_call: .
clone_size: .
j_call: TRBJ2-7
cdr3_nt: TGCGCCAGCAGCTTAGGACTCCGAATCTTCAGCTCCTACGAGCAGTACTTC
cdr3_aa: CASSLGLRIFSSYEQYF

v_call: TRBV12-5
d_call: .
clone_size: .
j_call: TRBJ2-3
cdr3_nt: TGTGCTAGTGGTTTGGTACTAGGTCGCACAGATACGCAGTATTTT
cdr3_aa: CASGLVLGRTDTQYF

v_call: TRBV12-3/TRBV12-4
d_call: .
clone_size: few
j_call: TRBJ2-4
cdr3_nt: TGTGCCAGCAGTTTAGGGACGGGGCTAGCCAAAAACATTCAGTACTTC
cdr3_aa: CASSLGTGLAKNIQYF

v_call: TRBV12-3/TRBV12-4
d_call: .
clone_size: .
j_call: TRBJ1-1
cdr3_nt: TGTGCCACCGGACGGACCCCGAGGACTGAAGCTTTCTTT
cdr3_aa: CATGRTPRTEAFF

v_call: TRBV10-3
d_call: TRBD2
clone_size: .
j_call: TRBJ2-3
cdr3_nt: TGTGCCATCAGTGGACTAGCGGGGACCAGCACAGATACGCAGTATTTT
cdr3_aa: CAISGLAGTSTDTQYF

v_call: TRBV5-1
d_call: .
clone_size: .
j_call: TRBJ2-7
cdr3_nt: TGCGCCAGCAGCTGGGCTAGCTCGTCCGCCTCCTACGAGCAGTACTTC
cdr3_aa: CASSWASSSASYEQYF

v_call: TRBV20-1
d_call: .
clone_size: few
j_call: TRBJ2-2
cdr3_nt: TGCAGTGCGAGGGGGTTAGTCACCGGGGAGCTGTTTTTT
cdr3_aa: CSARGLVTGELFF